This TCR beta chain was captured in a study of T cells in Graves' hyperthyroidism and ophthalmopathy (dated by TCRdb to about 2019). With respect to the entire study: Peripheral blood samples were taken at initial diagnosis, before any treatment was given. Following sampling, methimazole starting at 30 mg daily was given to hyperthyroidism patients, and high-dose intravenous methylprednisolone was given to ophthalmopathy patients. In addition, the study compared T-cell repertoires in thyroid tissue and in blood from roughly six Graves' hyperthyroidism patients. A discovery cohort of approximately 97 patients, 43 with Graves' ophthalmopathy and roughly 59 with stable Graves' hyperthyroidism, was used to find distinguishing TCR V-J signatures. Prospective prediction of ophthalmopathy was tested in an independent validation cohort of fewer than 20 hyperthyroidism patients and 15 to 17 patients who later progressed to ophthalmopathy. The paper describes TCR Vbeta CDR3 sequencing of 140 or so peripheral blood samples, made up of around 41 ophthalmopathy patients, over 70 hyperthyroidism patients and 17 progressor patients. The approximately 90 discovery patients were divided at random into training and test sets in a 7:3 ratio.

The cysteine opens and the phenylalanine closes a CDR3 of 17 amino acids. The CDR3 DNA has 51 bases and is translated from base 1. Compared with germline, V lacks 3 bases and J lacks 5 bases; bases without a gene match: 9. Per the germline V gene, SGHTA is the CDR1 and FQGNSA is the CDR2. This clonotype was recorded a few times. There is no known antigen for this receptor. Base-call qualities are not available, and no considerably larger clone is one nucleotide away. Here is what the overall study found, with its caveats: In validation, the model predicted progression to ophthalmopathy with over 65% sensitivity and approximately 72% specificity, a median of 6.5 months before onset. In cross-validation, a model built on a 13 V-J signature told ophthalmopathy apart from stable hyperthyroidism with about 90% sensitivity and about 81% specificity, and in testing the same model reached 80%/75%. Most expanded thyroid clonotypes (frequency above 0.001) were also found in blood, which suggests that blood repertoires may mirror thyroid immune responses. Sample size was not statistically predetermined, and blinding of investigators to group allocation was not performed.

A patient counted as having stable Graves' hyperthyroidism if no progression to ophthalmopathy occurred over 18 months of follow-up. The hyperthyroidism patients were between 18 and 65 years old and newly diagnosed, with a disease duration of less than 2 months. The study excluded patients with uncontrolled infections, other autoimmune diseases, pregnancy or lactation. Diagnoses were established on the basis of clinical symptoms, serum thyroxine and TRAb, thyroid ultrasound, and orbital computed tomography. PBMCs were separated from roughly 10 ml of fresh peripheral blood using Ficoll-Paque density gradient centrifugation. Total RNA was extracted using Trizol reagent, and RNA quality was assessed on an Agilent 2100 Bioanalyzer. The TCR beta CDR3 regions were amplified from RNA transcripts. For the first round of RT-PCR on the TCR CDR3, the HTBI primer set was used together with the Qiagen OneStep RT-PCR kit. The libraries were constructed in a second round of multiplex PCR and then size-selected and purified. The libraries were sequenced on an Illumina HiSeq2000 using paired-end 100 bp reads. The original methods were these. Raw data were processed with SOAPnuke, discarding reads with adapters, uncalled bases, mean Phred below 15, or no exact constant-primer or identifier match. High-quality paired reads were merged with COPE v1.2.5, and unique nucleotide sequences were defined as clonotypes. Clonotypes were aligned to IMGT TRBV, TRBD and TRBJ reference segments using MiTCR v1.1. The analysis was restricted to V-J combinations with a frequency above 0.0001, which together covered 98% to 99.2% of the repertoires. A TCS score was defined as the ratio between F50 (clonal expansion) and ExV (chaos), using BLOSUM62-based TCRdist between CDR3 peptides within each V-J. Welch's t-statistics and random forest reduced some 510 V-J features to about 12, which were used in a naive Bayes classifier (R e1071). The public reads were run again by TCRdb, first through fastp at Q25 and then through MiXCR, and only productive beta chains were kept. Duplicate CDR3 protein sequences are folded into a single record with the most common DNA and genes. The V and J calls here are based on TCRdb, not the publication. The sample table contains 200,000 to 250,000 distinct CDR3 sequences; only one count was recorded for 15% to 20% of them. Roughly 44% of the sample is in the top ten clones.

The chain joins TRBV7-2 to TRBJ2-3; 12 central bases correspond to TRBD2. The material sequenced was blood. This receptor was taken from a man in his forties with Graves' hyperthyroidism. Here is the DNA: TGTGCCAGCAGCTTGGAACGGCTAGCGGGGGGGCAAGATACGCAGTATTTT. It is translated as CASSLERLAGGQDTQYF.